The rows below give T cell receptor beta chains drawn from one sample of a study of post-analysis software for immune sequencing data. TCRdb re-analysed the PCR reads in MiXCR, keeping a single row per CDR3 protein. The sample lists 550,000 to 700,000 distinct CDR3 sequences; 44% were seen once. The specimen was blood. These receptors were taken from a girl between 10 and 17 years old with multiple sclerosis. Each CDR3 is given with its conserved first and last residue. Fields, in order: J gene, V gene, CDR3 protein.

j_call: TRBJ2-1
v_call: TRBV29-1
cdr3_aa: CSVHSGGLYNEQFF

j_call: TRBJ2-3
v_call: TRBV7-2
cdr3_aa: CASSLGGGQGWDTQYF

j_call: TRBJ2-1
v_call: TRBV5-1
cdr3_aa: CASSLLAEPYNEQFF

j_call: TRBJ2-1
v_call: TRBV6-1
cdr3_aa: CASSEEGTSWNNEQFF

j_call: TRBJ1-1
v_call: TRBV5-1
cdr3_aa: CASSSGGGRNTEAFF

j_call: TRBJ1-6
v_call: TRBV27
cdr3_aa: CASSTQGIYNSPLHF

j_call: TRBJ2-5
v_call: TRBV12-3/TRBV12-4
cdr3_aa: CASLGGLQETQYF

j_call: TRBJ2-5
v_call: TRBV12-3/TRBV12-4
cdr3_aa: CASRRTGVGEETQYF

j_call: TRBJ2-7
v_call: TRBV13
cdr3_aa: CASSLVHLYEQYF

j_call: TRBJ2-7
v_call: TRBV12-3/TRBV12-4
cdr3_aa: CASSPGARYEQYF

j_call: TRBJ2-5
v_call: TRBV11-2
cdr3_aa: CASRHGQVRETQYF

j_call: TRBJ2-1
v_call: TRBV6-4
cdr3_aa: CASSVRENNEQFF

j_call: TRBJ2-2
v_call: TRBV29-1
cdr3_aa: CSVERHGELFF

j_call: TRBJ1-2
v_call: TRBV5-1
cdr3_aa: CASSEGEYGYTF

j_call: TRBJ2-1
v_call: TRBV5-1
cdr3_aa: CASSLAGPRGHEQFF

j_call: TRBJ2-5
v_call: TRBV4-1
cdr3_aa: CASSQDPGDGKETQYF

j_call: TRBJ2-1
v_call: TRBV29-1
cdr3_aa: CSVAIGTEYNEQFF

j_call: -
v_call: TRBV27
cdr3_aa: CASSFDRYYEQYF

j_call: TRBJ2-1
v_call: TRBV4-1
cdr3_aa: CASSLVDRRGEQFF

j_call: TRBJ2-1
v_call: TRBV20-1
cdr3_aa: CSARRGADNEQFF

j_call: TRBJ2-1
v_call: TRBV5-5
cdr3_aa: CASSLDSMWNEQFF

j_call: TRBJ1-2
v_call: TRBV12-3/TRBV12-4
cdr3_aa: CASSFQTGGYGYTF

j_call: TRBJ1-4
v_call: TRBV20-1
cdr3_aa: CSASRSATNEKLFF

j_call: TRBJ1-1
v_call: TRBV2
cdr3_aa: CASREQGPSGGAFF

j_call: TRBJ2-5
v_call: TRBV29-1
cdr3_aa: CSVEFAVSEETQYF

j_call: TRBJ2-3
v_call: TRBV21-1
cdr3_aa: CARTRTATSTDTQYF

j_call: TRBJ2-7
v_call: TRBV11-2
cdr3_aa: CASSSPGLARYEQYF

j_call: TRBJ1-5
v_call: TRBV10-3
cdr3_aa: CAISGQGLPGQPQHF